This T cell receptor (beta chain) was obtained from a study of blood T cell repertoires in COVID-19. The overall study: From the United States, Italy and Spain came samples of acute and convalescent COVID-19. The cDNA or gDNA used as material had been derived from T cells, B-cell-depleted T cells, or PBMCs.

In the original analysis: Researchers report that nucleated cell counts were estimated from reference gene primer amplification. The protocol was immunoSEQ multiplex PCR, while the TCRdb copy is restricted to in-frame clones and leaves out a portion. V and J calls and clone size are as listed in that table; D and trimming were resolved from the DNA. The sample yields 40,000 to 50,000 clones, roughly 90% seen once. Per germline, CDR1 SGHAT and CDR2 FQNNGV. CDR3 length: 18 amino acids. The V and J ends lost 3 bases and 4 bases, in that order; junction bases with no gene match: 10. This chain uses TRBV11-2 with TRBJ2-3; the match to TRBD2 covers 13 bases. The TCR originated in a man in his fifties with active COVID-19. The sequencing sample was made of peripheral blood. CDR3 in amino acids: CASSFAEMGLAGSDTQYF. CDR3 nucleotide sequence: TGTGCCAGCAGCTTTGCCGAAATGGGACTAGCGGGATCAGATACGCAGTATTTT.